This T cell receptor (beta chain) was captured in a study of blood T cell repertoires in COVID-19. At the level of the study: Italy, Spain and the United States were the sources of the convalescent and acute COVID-19 samples. PBMCs, B-cell-depleted T cells, or T cells were the source of the cDNA or gDNA that made up the material.

The authors' processing: Reference gene primers were amplified, and this amplification served to estimate nucleated cell counts. Profiled with immunoSEQ multiplex PCR; TCRdb holds only in-frame clones, not every one. V and J calls and clone size are given by that table; D and trimming were obtained from the DNA. The sample shows under 150,000 clones, around 85% of them seen only once. Germline CDR1 LNHDA, CDR2 SQIVND (reference sequence). The germline V and J ends were trimmed by 4 bases and 7 bases, with 14 bases remaining between them. There are 14 residues in the CDR3. Sequenced input: peripheral blood. The clonotype originates from a human donor in a cohort sampled during active COVID-19. The chain uses TRBV19 and TRBJ2-1, with D possibly TRBD2 on 6 matching bases. The DNA of the CDR3 is TGTGCCAGTAGTAGTGCGGGGAACAGGAATGAGCAGTTCTTC. This encodes CASSSAGNRNEQFF.